What follows are 11 T cell receptor beta chains derived from one specimen sequenced in a study of blood T cell repertoires in COVID-19. Only in-frame clones appear in the TCRdb table, and some are missing; sequencing was by immunoSEQ multiplex PCR. The data hold some 390,000 clones, with 89% observed a single time. Source material: peripheral blood. The receptors stem from a woman in her forties with COVID-19, enrolled during active disease.

The rearrangement links TRBV5-8 to TRBJ2-7, with D uncertain. Per germline, CDR1 SGHTS and CDR2 YDEGEE. Trimming removed 3 bases from V and 7 bases from J, with 11 bases in between. The CDR3 is 12 amino acids. For the CDR3, the DNA is TGTGCCAGCAGCTCACTTTTCCGTGAGCAGTACTTC. It encodes CASSSLFREQYF. The full variable domain, with the rest looked up from reference TRBV5-8 and TRBJ2-7, is EAGVTQSPTHLIKTRGQQATLRCSPISGHTSVYWYQQALGLGLQFLLWYDEGEERNRGNFPPRFSGRQFPNYSSELNVNALELEDSALYLCASSSLFREQYFGPGTRLTVT.

Only a few counts were recorded for this clone. This sequence joins TRBV5-5 and TRBJ1-5; 8 bases line up with TRBD1. The CDR3 extends over 16 amino acids. After removal of 4 bases from V and 0 bases from J, the junction contained 6 bases not matched to a gene. The germline gives CDR1 SGHKS, CDR2 YYEKEE (reference sequence). The CDR3 coding sequence is TGTGCCAGCAGCGGGGGGACAGGAGATAGCAATCAGCCCCAGCATTTT. Residues: CASSGGTGDSNQPQHF.

The V gene is TRBV2, the J gene TRBJ2-7; no clear D. V was clipped by 6 bases and J by 2 bases, with 11 bases between them. The CDR3 sequence is 13 residues long. Looked up from germline, CDR1 is SNHLY and CDR2 is FYNNEI. The CDR3 reads CASRGQTPYEQYF. The CDR3 DNA reads as TGTGCCAGCAGGGGTCAGACTCCCTACGAGCAGTACTTC.

V and J are TRBV4-3 and TRBJ2-1, with 7 bases that match TRBD2. V dropped 4 bases and J dropped 9; count of bases not matched to a gene: 9. The CDR3 runs 14 residues. Germline V gene sequence: CDR1 LGHNA, CDR2 YSLEER. The CDR3 region is CASSRTGGGGEQFF. Written as DNA, the CDR3 is TGCGCCAGCAGCCGCACTGGGGGGGGTGGTGAGCAGTTCTTC.

The chain employs TRBV14 and TRBJ2-7; 7 nucleotides line up with TRBD1. This CDR3 contains 15 residues. J was trimmed by 3 bases and V by 1 base; bases with no gene match: 6. Germline V lookup: CDR1 SGHDN, CDR2 FVKESK. The DNA for the CDR3 is TGTGCCAGCAGCCAAGGTAGGGGGCTAGACTACGAGCAGTACTTC. This sequence encodes CASSQGRGLDYEQYF.

V usage is TRBV5-1 and J usage is TRBJ1-2; D is uncertain. Germline CDR1 is SGHRS and CDR2 is YFSETQ. V lost 0 bases and J lost 4, with 10 bases in between. There are 14 residues in the CDR3. CDR3 nucleotide sequence: TGCGCCAGCAGCTTGGCCGCGGAGGTCTATGGCTACACCTTC. Translation gives CASSLAAEVYGYTF.

The rearrangement links TRBV11-3 to TRBJ2-5; 10 nucleotides agree with TRBD1. The ends lost 5 bases at V and 4 bases at J; junction bases unmatched: 1. Germline-derived CDR1 and CDR2 are SGHNT and YENEEA. The CDR3 extends over 13 amino acids. As DNA, the CDR3 is TGTGCCAGCAGCAGACAGGGGGCAGAGACCCAGTACTTC. This encodes CASSRQGAETQYF. The full variable domain, with the rest looked up from reference TRBV11-3 and TRBJ2-5, is EAGVVQSPRYKIIEKKQPVAFWCNPISGHNTLYWYLQNLGQGPELLIRYENEEAVDDSQLPKDRFSAERLKGVDSTLKIQPAELGDSAVYLCASSRQGAETQYFGPGTRLLVL.

The chain has TRBV9 and TRBJ2-3, with 13 bases fitting TRBD2. This CDR3 region has 17 residues. The junction had 11 bases not matched to a gene; V was cut back by 6 bases and J by 4 bases. The germline CDR1 and CDR2 sequences are SGDLS and YYNGEE. The CDR3 is CASTKTSGGRVSDTQYF. In DNA, the CDR3 is TGTGCCAGCACCAAGACTAGCGGGGGGCGGGTTTCAGATACGCAGTATTTT.

V and J are TRBV2 and TRBJ2-7; the D is unclear. This CDR3 region has 15 residues. The V gene lost 5 bases and the J gene lost 0 bases, with 14 bases spanning the gap. Germline values: CDR1 SNHLY, CDR2 FYNNEI. This chain's CDR3 is CASSREMISSYEQYF. In DNA, the CDR3 is TGTGCCAGCAGTCGAGAAATGATTTCCTCCTACGAGCAGTACTTC.

This clone appeared once. This chain links TRBV5-1 with TRBJ2-7; TRBD1 might be the D (5 bases). Germline CDR1 SGHRS, CDR2 YFSETQ. V was trimmed by 2 bases and J by 1 base, leaving 10 bases between them. The CDR3 is made up of 14 amino acids. CDR3 DNA: TGCGCCAGCAGCTTAGGGGTCGTATCCTACGAGCAGTACTTC. Its protein is CASSLGVVSYEQYF.

This clone has a handful of counts. This rearrangement joins TRBV6-8 to TRBJ1-6; D uncertain. Between the trimmed V and J ends, which lost 5 bases and 6 bases, there was a span of 8 bases. The CDR3 has 13 residues. From germline, CDR1 is MNHGY and CDR2 SAAAGT. The CDR3 reads CASSAATNSPLHF. The CDR3 DNA sequence: TGTGCCAGCAGTGCGGCTACTAATTCACCCCTCCACTTT.